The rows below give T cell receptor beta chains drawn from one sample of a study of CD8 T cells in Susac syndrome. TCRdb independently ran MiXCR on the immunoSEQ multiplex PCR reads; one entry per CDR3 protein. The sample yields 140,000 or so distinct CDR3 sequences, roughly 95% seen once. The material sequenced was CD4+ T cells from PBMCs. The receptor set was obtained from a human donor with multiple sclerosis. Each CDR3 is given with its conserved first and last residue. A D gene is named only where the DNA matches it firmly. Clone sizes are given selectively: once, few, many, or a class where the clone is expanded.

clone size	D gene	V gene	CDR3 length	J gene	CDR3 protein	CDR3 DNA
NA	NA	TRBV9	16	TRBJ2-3	CASSSQGTASTDTQYF	TGTGCCAGCAGCTCCCAGGGTACGGCCAGCACAGATACGCAGTATTTT
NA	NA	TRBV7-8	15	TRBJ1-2	CASSPYVQAFYGYTF	TGTGCCAGCAGCCCCTATGTCCAGGCCTTCTATGGCTACACCTTC
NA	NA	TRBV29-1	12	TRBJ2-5	CSVSPGEETQYF	TGCAGCGTGAGCCCGGGGGAGGAGACCCAGTACTTC
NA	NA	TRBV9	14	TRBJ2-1	CASSGGTAYNEQFF	TGTGCCAGCTCGGGCGGGACCGCCTACAATGAGCAGTTCTTC
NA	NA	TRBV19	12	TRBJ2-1	CATLGSGYEQFF	TGTGCCACCCTCGGGAGTGGATATGAGCAGTTCTTC
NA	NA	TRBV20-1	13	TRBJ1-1	CSAEHRRDTEAFF	TGCAGTGCTGAACACCGTCGGGACACTGAAGCTTTCTTT
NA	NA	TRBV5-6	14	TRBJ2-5	CASTPGAGKETQYF	TGTGCCAGCACCCCGGGGGCGGGAAAGGAGACCCAGTACTTC
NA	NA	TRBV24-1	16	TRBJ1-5	CATSDPTGHSNQPQHF	TGTGCCACCAGTGATCCCACAGGACATAGCAATCAGCCCCAGCATTTT
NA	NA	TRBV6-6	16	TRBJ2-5	CASSLGGPRYQETQYF	TGTGCCAGCAGTTTAGGAGGACCCCGGTACCAAGAGACCCAGTACTTC
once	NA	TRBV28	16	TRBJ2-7	CASSKFAGTLSYEQYF	TGTGCCAGCAGCAAGTTCGCCGGGACCCTTTCCTACGAGCAGTACTTC
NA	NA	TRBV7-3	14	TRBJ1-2	CASSLVKGPYGYTF	TGTGCCAGCAGCTTAGTCAAGGGCCCCTATGGCTACACCTTC
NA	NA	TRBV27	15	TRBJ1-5	CASSPQPERGQPQHF	TGTGCCAGCAGTCCCCAACCTGAGCGGGGTCAGCCCCAGCATTTT
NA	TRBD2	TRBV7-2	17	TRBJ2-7	CASSLAPASGGLYEQYF	TGTGCCAGCAGCTTAGCGCCGGCTAGCGGGGGGCTTTACGAGCAGTACTTC
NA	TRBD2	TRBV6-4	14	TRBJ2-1	CASSASGGYNEQFF	TGTGCCAGCAGTGCTAGCGGGGGATACAATGAGCAGTTCTTC
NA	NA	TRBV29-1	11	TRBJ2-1	CSVEIRGTQFF	TGCAGCGTTGAGATAAGGGGTACGCAGTTCTTC
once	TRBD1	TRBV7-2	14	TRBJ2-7	CASSNRGARYEQYF	TGTGCCAGCAGTAACAGGGGGGCTAGATACGAGCAGTACTTC
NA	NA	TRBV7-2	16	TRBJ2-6	CASSSQIAAGANVLTF	TGTGCCAGCAGCTCCCAAATAGCGGCTGGGGCCAACGTCCTGACTTTC
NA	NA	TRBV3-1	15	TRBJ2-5	CASSPGSSNVETQYF	TGTGCCAGCAGCCCAGGGTCTAGTAACGTAGAGACCCAGTACTTC
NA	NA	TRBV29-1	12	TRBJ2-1	CSVEDPGNEQFF	TGCAGCGTTGAAGATCCGGGTAATGAGCAGTTCTTC
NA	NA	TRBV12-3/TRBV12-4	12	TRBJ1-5	CASSVNMRPQHF	TGTGCCAGCAGTGTTAATATGAGGCCCCAGCATTTT
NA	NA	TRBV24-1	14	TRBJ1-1	CATRTGNMNTEAFF	TGTGCCACCAGAACAGGGAACATGAACACTGAAGCTTTCTTT
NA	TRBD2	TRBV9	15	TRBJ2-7	CASSVGPGLASEQYF	TGTGCCAGCAGCGTAGGACCGGGACTAGCTTCCGAGCAGTACTTC
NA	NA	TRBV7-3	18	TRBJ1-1	CASSPWRADLSLNTEAFF	TGTGCCAGCAGCCCTTGGAGGGCGGACCTGTCCTTGAACACTGAAGCTTTCTTT
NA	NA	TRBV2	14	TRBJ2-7	CASRLPGTTYEQYF	TGTGCCAGCAGACTGCCAGGGACCACCTACGAGCAGTACTTC
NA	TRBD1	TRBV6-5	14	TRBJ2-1	CASRPGQGYNEQFF	TGTGCCAGCAGGCCGGGACAGGGATACAATGAGCAGTTCTTC
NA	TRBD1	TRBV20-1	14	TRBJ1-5	CSASSGGAGQPQHF	TGCAGTGCTAGCTCAGGGGGCGCGGGGCAGCCCCAGCATTTT
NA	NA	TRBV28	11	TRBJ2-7	CASSFFLEQYF	TGTGCCAGCAGTTTCTTCCTCGAGCAGTACTTC
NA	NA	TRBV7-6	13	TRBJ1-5	CASSFSESQPQHF	TGTGCCAGCAGCTTTTCGGAGTCGCAGCCCCAGCATTTT
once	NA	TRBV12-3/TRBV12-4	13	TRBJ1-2	CASRPAGNYGYTF	TGTGCCAGCAGGCCCGCAGGGAACTATGGCTACACCTTC
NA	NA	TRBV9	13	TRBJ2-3	CASSVRAGDTQYF	TGTGCCAGCAGCGTAAGGGCAGGGGATACGCAGTATTTT
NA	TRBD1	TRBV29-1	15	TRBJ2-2	CSVKVPGQRTGELFF	TGCAGCGTTAAGGTCCCGGGACAGAGAACCGGGGAGCTGTTTTTT
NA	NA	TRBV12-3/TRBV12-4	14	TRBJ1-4	CASSFGGHNEKLFF	TGTGCCAGCAGTTTCGGCGGGCATAATGAAAAACTGTTTTTT
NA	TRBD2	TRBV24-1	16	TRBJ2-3	CATSDALSAGADTQYF	TGTGCCACCAGTGATGCACTTTCGGCGGGGGCAGATACGCAGTATTTT
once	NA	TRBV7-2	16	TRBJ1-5	CASSLLAEHSNQPQHF	TGTGCCAGCAGCTTATTAGCGGAACATAGCAATCAGCCCCAGCATTTT
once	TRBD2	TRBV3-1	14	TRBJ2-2	CASSHHGGAGELFF	TGTGCCAGCAGCCACCACGGGGGGGCCGGGGAGCTGTTTTTT
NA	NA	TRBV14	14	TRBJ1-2	CASSQDLRGGGYTF	TGTGCCAGCAGCCAAGATCTCAGGGGAGGTGGCTACACCTTC
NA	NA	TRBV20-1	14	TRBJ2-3	CSAPRREVGDTQYF	TGCAGTGCTCCCCGTAGGGAGGTCGGCGATACGCAGTATTTT
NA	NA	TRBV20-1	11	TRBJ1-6	CSARDMTHLHF	TGCAGTGCTAGAGATATGACACACCTCCACTTT
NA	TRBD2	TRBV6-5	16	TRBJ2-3	CASSHQGGGIADTQYF	TGTGCCAGCAGTCACCAGGGCGGGGGGATCGCGGATACGCAGTATTTT
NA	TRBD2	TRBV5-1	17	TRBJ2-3	CASRRKLAGGPTDTQYF	TGCGCCAGCCGACGGAAACTAGCGGGGGGTCCCACAGATACGCAGTATTTT
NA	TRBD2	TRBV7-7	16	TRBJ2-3	CASSSILAEKTDTQYF	TGTGCTAGCAGCTCCATCCTAGCGGAGAAGACGGATACGCAGTATTTT
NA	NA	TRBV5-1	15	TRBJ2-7	CASSFGRSSSYEQYF	TGCGCCAGCAGCTTCGGCAGGAGCTCCTCCTACGAGCAGTACTTC
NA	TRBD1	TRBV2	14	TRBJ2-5	CASSPGQHQETQYF	TGTGCCAGCAGTCCGGGACAGCACCAAGAGACCCAGTACTTC
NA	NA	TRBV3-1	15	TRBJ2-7	CASSQDVSETYEQYF	TGTGCCAGCAGCCAAGATGTGTCAGAGACCTACGAGCAGTACTTC
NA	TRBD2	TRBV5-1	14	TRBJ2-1	CASSFPQRENEQFF	TGCGCCAGCAGCTTCCCACAGCGGGAAAATGAGCAGTTCTTC
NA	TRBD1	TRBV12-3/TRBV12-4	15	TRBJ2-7	CASRATGVPTYEQYF	TGTGCCAGCAGAGCCACAGGGGTGCCAACCTACGAGCAGTACTTC
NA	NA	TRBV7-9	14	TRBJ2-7	CASSPPGQPYEQYF	TGTGCCAGCAGCCCCCCCGGGCAGCCCTACGAGCAGTACTTC
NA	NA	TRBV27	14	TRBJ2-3	CASSPGRSTDTQYF	TGTGCCAGCAGCCCGGGGAGGAGCACAGATACGCAGTATTTT